This record concerns one T cell receptor (beta chain) sequence. This table comes from immunoSEQ multiplex PCR, and its TCRdb copy is limited to in-frame clones, with some not included. The sample holds about 530,000 clones, roughly 95% seen once. The data were obtained in a study of shared clonotypes between healthy human individuals. The V gene's germline CDR1 is SGDLS and CDR2 YYNGEE. The V end was cut by 0 bases, the J end by 0 bases, with 7 bases between. This CDR3 is built from 15 residues. The sample was naive CD4+ T cells sorted from blood. Indicated subset: CD45RA+ positively selected. This rearrangement joins TRBV9 to TRBJ1-5, with no clear D. This TCR was sampled from a woman in her thirties in good health. The CDR3 nucleotides read TGTGCCAGCAGCGTAGCGGGTCATAGCAATCAGCCCCAGCATTTT. Translated, it gives CASSVAGHSNQPQHF.